Described below is a single TCR beta chain sequence and its context. This clonotype was found a few times. No cognate antigen has been identified for it. Within one base of it there is no much larger clone, and no base qualities were kept. This sample was included in a study of T-cell reconstitution after alpha-beta-depleted transplantation in children (dated by TCRdb to 2015 to 2016). About the study as a whole: Using TCR repertoire profiling, the study followed T-cell immune reconstitution in a quantitative way in children after TCRalphabeta/CD19-depleted allogeneic hematopoietic cell transplantation.

Preparation of the library involved PCR. Data came from an Illumina HiSeq 2500. Molecular barcoding was employed in the preparation of TCR libraries, with unique molecular identifiers being used to normalize TCRbeta repertoire quantification. The raw public reads went through TCRdb reprocessing: fastp at Q25, MiXCR clone calling, in-frame beta chains kept. Rows are combined by CDR3 protein, so each entry shows the most common genes and DNA. In this sample the table shows approximately 9,400 distinct CDR3 sequences, roughly a sixth of which occur a single time. The ten largest clones add up to around nine tenths of the sample. The investigation overall reported the following: Apparently early alphabetaT-cell count recovery about two months after transplant reportedly relied on only several hundred rapidly expanded clones derived from non-depleted graft cells. Hyperexpanded clone frequencies declined over subsequent months; after one year, T-cell counts and TCRbeta diversity were mostly attributed to newly produced T cells. In some patients, high TCRbeta diversity at day 60 was attributed to recipient T cells and intrathymic progenitors that had survived conditioning.

Reading from cysteine to phenylalanine, the CDR3 counts 15 amino acids. Solely the CDR3 DNA is kept, with 45 bases framed from the first base. Trimming at the junction amounts to 3 bases on V and 0 bases on J, and the germline ends lie 9 bases apart. CDR1 is given as SGHTA and CDR2 as FQGTGA, both from the germline V gene. The time point label of this sample denotes: day 60 (about 2 months) after transplantation. The treatment or condition label, read with the paper, signifies: allogeneic hematopoietic cell transplantation with graft depleted of TCRalphabeta T cells and CD19 B cells. The transplant recipients were children given TCRalphabeta/CD19-depleted allogeneic hematopoietic cell grafts.

This sequence was found in a girl less than two years old who had a stem cell transplant for combined immunodeficiency, so the T cells may come from the graft donor. The chain is assembled from TRBV7-3 and TRBJ2-1, with the D gene not confidently named. This specimen was PBMCs, mostly from graft donor cells, taken 60 days after TCRalphabeta/CD19-depleted stem cell transplant. Here the CDR3 is given as CASSFTTSSYNEQFF. The DNA sequence is as follows: TGTGCCAGCAGCTTTACCACAAGCTCCTACAATGAGCAGTTCTTC. The CDR3 plus the reference TRBV7-3 and TRBJ2-1 genes for the other parts give the full variable domain: GAGVSQTPSNKVTEKGKYVELRCDPISGHTALYWYRQSLGQGPEFLIYFQGTGAADDSGLPNDRFFAVRPEGSVSTLKIQRTERGDSAVYLCASSFTTSSYNEQFFGPGTRLTVL.